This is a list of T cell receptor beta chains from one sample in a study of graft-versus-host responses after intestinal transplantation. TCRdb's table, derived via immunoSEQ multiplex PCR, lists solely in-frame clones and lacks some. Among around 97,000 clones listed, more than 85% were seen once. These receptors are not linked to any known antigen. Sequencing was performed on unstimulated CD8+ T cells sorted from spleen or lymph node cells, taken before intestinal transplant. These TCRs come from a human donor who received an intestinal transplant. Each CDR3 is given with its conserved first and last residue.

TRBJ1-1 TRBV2 CASKVAEAFF
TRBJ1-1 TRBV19 CASSMGGQGVPEAFF
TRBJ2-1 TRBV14 CASSQDVWGGNEQFF
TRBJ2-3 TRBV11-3 CASSLWDRSTDTQYF
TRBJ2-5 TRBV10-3 CAISESKGPQETQYF
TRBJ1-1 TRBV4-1 CASSQSWGVTEAFF
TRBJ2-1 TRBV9 CASSGPGGDEQFF
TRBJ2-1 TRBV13 CASSTGPYYNEQFF
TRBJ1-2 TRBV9 CASSPSPLANYGYTF
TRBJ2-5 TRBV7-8 CASSPHSGGSQETQYF
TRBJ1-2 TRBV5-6 CASSGGTEAFYGYTF
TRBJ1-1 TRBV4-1 CASSQASGFSEAFF
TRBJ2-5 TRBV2 CASSVLRDEPQETQYF
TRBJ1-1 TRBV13 CASSPTGTDNTEAFF
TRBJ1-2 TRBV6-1 CASSEVRWTNYGYTF
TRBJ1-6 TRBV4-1 CASSQETGLSYNSPLHF
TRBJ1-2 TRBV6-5 CASSLSLRADGYTF
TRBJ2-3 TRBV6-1 CASSGLVGTDTQYF
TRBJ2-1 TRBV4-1 CASSQTPSEGVYNEQFF
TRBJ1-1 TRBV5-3 CARSLRQGNTEAFF
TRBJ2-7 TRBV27 CASSMNSEQYF
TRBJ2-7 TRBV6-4 CAFRGAPYEQYF
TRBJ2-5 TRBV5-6 CASSLALSPETQYF
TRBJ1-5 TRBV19 CASSIEQAYSNQPQHF